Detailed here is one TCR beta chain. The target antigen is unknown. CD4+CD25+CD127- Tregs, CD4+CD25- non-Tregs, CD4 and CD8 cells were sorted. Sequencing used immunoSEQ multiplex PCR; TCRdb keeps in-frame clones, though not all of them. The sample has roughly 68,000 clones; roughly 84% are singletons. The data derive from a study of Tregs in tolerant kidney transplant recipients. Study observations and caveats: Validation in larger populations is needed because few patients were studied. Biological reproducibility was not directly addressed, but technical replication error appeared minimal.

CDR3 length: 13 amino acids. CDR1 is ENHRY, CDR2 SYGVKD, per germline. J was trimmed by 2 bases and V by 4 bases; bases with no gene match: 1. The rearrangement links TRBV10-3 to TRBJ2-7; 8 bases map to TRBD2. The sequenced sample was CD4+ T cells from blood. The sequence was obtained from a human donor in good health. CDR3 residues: CAISGAGAYEQYF. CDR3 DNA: TGTGCCATCAGTGGAGCGGGAGCCTACGAGCAGTACTTC.